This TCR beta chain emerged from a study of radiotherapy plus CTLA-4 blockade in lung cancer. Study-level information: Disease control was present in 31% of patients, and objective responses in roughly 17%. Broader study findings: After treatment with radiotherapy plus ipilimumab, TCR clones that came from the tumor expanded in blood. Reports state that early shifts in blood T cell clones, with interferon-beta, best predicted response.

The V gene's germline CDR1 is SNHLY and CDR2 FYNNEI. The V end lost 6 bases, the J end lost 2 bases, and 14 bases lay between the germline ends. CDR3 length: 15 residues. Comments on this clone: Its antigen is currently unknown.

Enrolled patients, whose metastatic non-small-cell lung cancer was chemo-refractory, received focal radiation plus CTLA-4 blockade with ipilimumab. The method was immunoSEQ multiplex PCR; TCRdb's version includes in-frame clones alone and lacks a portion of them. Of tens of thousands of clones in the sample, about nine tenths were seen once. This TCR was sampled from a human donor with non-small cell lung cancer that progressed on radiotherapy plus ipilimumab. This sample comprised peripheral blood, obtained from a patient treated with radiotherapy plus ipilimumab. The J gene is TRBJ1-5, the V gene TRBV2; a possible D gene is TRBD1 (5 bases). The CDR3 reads CASSPLGEGNQPQHF. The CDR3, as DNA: TGTGCCAGCAGCCCTTTAGGGGAGGGCAATCAGCCCCAGCATTTT.